This TCR beta chain is drawn from a study of T-cell memory formation after mild COVID-19. Findings and limits, study-wide: Clones shrinking from day 15 to 85 showed even CD4/CD8 mixes; later expanders tilted CD4+.

Constant-segment-primed 5'RACE gave TCR alpha and TCR beta cDNA libraries with sample barcodes and UMIs. TCRdb fed the 5' RACE reads into MiXCR, producing one record per CDR3 protein. The sample lists about 320,000 distinct CDR3 sequences, 13% to 15% occurring once. This clonotype has only a few counts. Its antigen is unknown. Sequencing used PBMCs or a T cell subset sorted from them (not recorded which). The source of this sequence is a young man who had mild COVID-19 (a few samples of this study predate the infection). Cell type and time point are not known.

CDR3 nucleotides: TGTGCCAGCAGCGCGTCTAGCGGGGGGCCAGATAGGGGTGAGCAGTTCTTC. Its protein product is CASSASSGGPDRGEQFF. The genes are TRBV9 and TRBJ2-1; 11 positions match TRBD2. With 3 bases clipped from V and 9 bases from J, the junction kept 14 bases outside the gene matches. CDR3 length: 17 amino acids. Germline CDR1 is SGDLS and CDR2 is YYNGEE.